These 30 T cell receptor beta chains came from one sample sequenced in a study of T-cell memory formation after mild COVID-19. TCRdb used MiXCR to reprocess the 5' RACE reads, holding one entry per CDR3 protein. The repertoire holds 350,000 or so distinct CDR3 sequences, with around 20% as singletons. Sequenced: PBMCs or a T cell subset sorted from them (not recorded which). The receptors originated from a man between 18 and 35 years old who had mild COVID-19 (a few samples of this study predate the infection). Cell type and time point are not known.

The rearrangement joins TRBV29-1 to TRBJ1-2; 7 bases are shared with TRBD1. Trimming cost V 5 bases and J 4 bases; bases outside gene matches: 10. Germline V gene sequence: CDR1 SQVTM, CDR2 ANQGSEA. This CDR3 region has 14 residues. CDR3: CSVLPGTAIYGYTF. Written as DNA, the CDR3 is TGCAGCGTTCTCCCCGGGACAGCCATCTATGGCTACACCTTC.

This clonotype was picked up a small number of times. The chain uses TRBV10-3 and TRBJ2-7; D unresolved. The germline V gene has CDR1 ENHRY and CDR2 SYGVKD. Trimming took 4 bases from V and 4 from J, leaving 8 bases between them. CDR3 length equals 12 residues. The CDR3 is CAISGYGYEQYF. The DNA of the CDR3 is TGTGCCATCAGTGGGTATGGGTACGAGCAGTACTTC.

This clonotype occurred a few times. The chain has TRBV12-3 or TRBV12-4 and TRBJ1-3; D is uncertain. The length of the CDR3 is 12 residues. Trimming cost V 7 bases and J 16 bases, with 20 bases left between them. The CDR3 loop is CASNSDGHRVYF. The CDR3 nucleotides read TGTGCCAGCAACTCGGACGGGCACCGGGTCTATTTT.

This clonotype was detected only a few times. CDR3 loop: CASRSGPQHQNTEAFF. The CDR3 bases are TGCGCCAGCAGATCCGGGCCGCAGCACCAGAACACTGAAGCTTTCTTT. The chain couples TRBV5-1 to TRBJ1-1; the D is unclear. Between the trimmed V and J ends, which lost 5 bases and 1 base, there was a span of 18 bases. Germline lookup yields CDR1 SGHRS and CDR2 YFSETQ. CDR3 length: 16 residues.

The chain carries TRBV29-1 and TRBJ2-2, with D uncertain. The V and J ends lost 1 base and 1 base respectively, with 4 bases between them. Germline V gives CDR1 SQVTM, CDR2 ANQGSEA. The CDR3 consists of 13 residues. The CDR3 nucleotides read TGCAGCGTTGAAGCCGAGAACACCGGGGAGCTGTTTTTT. Translation gives CSVEAENTGELFF.

The rearrangement links TRBV5-5 to TRBJ2-1; D gene unclear. The V end was cut by 2 bases, the J end by 4 bases, with 7 bases between. CDR1 and CDR2 from the germline V gene are SGHKS and YYEKEE (reference sequence). The CDR3 has 13 amino acids. CDR3 residues: CASSFFQYNEQFF. The CDR3 DNA follows: TGTGCCAGCAGCTTCTTCCAGTACAATGAGCAGTTCTTC.

This clonotype has only a few counts. The chain recombines TRBV7-2 with TRBJ1-3; D perhaps matches TRBD1 (6 bases). The CDR3 consists of 14 residues. Trimming stripped 6 bases from V and 0 bases from J, with 9 bases between. Germline V CDR1 and CDR2: SGHTA, FQGNSA. This chain's CDR3 is CASRSGVSGNTIYF. CDR3 sequence (DNA): TGTGCCAGCAGATCAGGGGTCTCTGGAAACACCATATATTTT. The whole variable domain, remainder taken from reference TRBV7-2 and TRBJ1-3, is GAGVSQSPSNKVTEKGKDVELRCDPISGHTALYWYRQSLGQGLEFLIYFQGNSAPDKSGLPSDRFSAERTGGSVSTLTIQRTQQEDSAVYLCASRSGVSGNTIYFGEGSWLTVV.

A few counts support this clonotype. Just one base apart from a much larger clone, this may be a read error. The chain has TRBV7-2 and TRBJ1-1; no clear D gene. With 2 bases removed from V and 1 base from J, the gap between germline ends came to 5 bases. The CDR3 contains 13 residues. Germline-derived CDR1 and CDR2 are SGHTA and FQGNSA. The CDR3 coding sequence is TGTGCCAGCAGCTTACAGGCGAACACTGAAGCTTTCTTT. Its protein is CASSLQANTEAFF.

The chain joins TRBV14 to TRBJ1-2; 7 positions agree with TRBD1. Per germline, CDR1 SGHDN and CDR2 FVKESK. The length of the CDR3 is 15 residues. After removal of 4 bases from V and 4 bases from J, the junction contained 9 bases not matched to a gene. The CDR3 spells CASSLRDSGVYGYTF. The CDR3 region has the DNA TGTGCCAGCAGCCTCCGGGACAGTGGGGTCTATGGCTACACCTTC.

This clonotype was seen more than once but under ten times. The rearrangement uses TRBV5-1 and TRBJ2-5; 9 positions agree with TRBD1. The CDR3 has 15 amino acids. CDR1 is SGHRS, CDR2 YFSETQ, per germline. Trimming removed 4 bases from V and 5 bases from J; junction bases left unmatched: 9. CDR3 region: CASSGGQGPWETQYF. The CDR3 DNA follows: TGCGCCAGCAGCGGAGGACAGGGGCCCTGGGAGACCCAGTACTTC.

The genes are TRBV5-1 and TRBJ2-1; D is uncertain. Germline CDR1 SGHRS, CDR2 YFSETQ. With 2 bases removed from V and 5 bases from J, the gap between germline ends came to 11 bases. CDR3 length equals 14 residues. The CDR3 DNA follows: TGCGCCAGCAGCTTAGGAACAGTCGACAATGAGCAGTTCTTC. It is translated as CASSLGTVDNEQFF.

This clonotype was found a few times. This rearrangement joins TRBV10-3 to TRBJ2-2; tentative D call: TRBD1 (5 bases). Germline CDR1 reads ENHRY; CDR2 reads SYGVKD. This CDR3 spans 14 amino acids. V was shortened by 8 bases and J by 3 bases, with 13 bases between the two germline ends. Written as DNA, the CDR3 is TGTGCCATCTCTCCGGACACCGACACCGGGGAGCTGTTTTTT. Encoded protein: CAISPDTDTGELFF.

In this sample, this clonotype turned up once. This chain connects TRBV6-2 or TRBV6-3 to TRBJ2-1, with 10 bases identical to TRBD2. Trimming took 8 bases from V and 8 from J; bases not matched to a gene: 12. Looked up from germline, CDR1 is MNHEY and CDR2 is SVGEGT. The CDR3 is made up of 15 amino acids. The CDR3 DNA reads as TGTGCCAGCGTTTGGCCCAGCGGGGGGGCGGATGAGCAGTTCTTC. Translated, it gives CASVWPSGGADEQFF.

This sequence joins TRBV5-1 and TRBJ2-7; D gene uncertain. Trimming left V 0 bases short and J 1 base short, with 11 bases between. Germline loops: CDR1 SGHRS, CDR2 YFSETQ. The CDR3 has 15 amino acids. DNA for the CDR3: TGCGCCAGCAGCTTGGAAGGAAGAGGATCCTACGAGCAGTACTTC. It yields the protein CASSLEGRGSYEQYF.

The chain combines TRBV4-3 with TRBJ2-1, with no clear D. Germline V gives CDR1 LGHNA, CDR2 YSLEER. V lost 0 bases and J 0 bases, leaving 6 bases between the germline ends. This CDR3 spans 15 amino acids. CDR3 coding DNA: TGCGCCAGCAGCCAAGACAGCTTCTCCTACAATGAGCAGTTCTTC. Translated, it gives CASSQDSFSYNEQFF.

The sample holds many counts of this clonotype. CDR3 coding DNA: TGTGCCAGCAGCTTAGCTAGCGGGGGACCCTACGAGCAGTACGTC. Its translation is CASSLASGGPYEQYV. The chain has TRBV7-2 and TRBJ2-7; 9 bases are shared with TRBD2. This CDR3 contains 15 residues. V was pared by 0 bases and J by 2 bases, with 2 bases of the junction left unmatched. Germline V gives CDR1 SGHTA, CDR2 FQGNSA.

This clonotype occurred a few times. The V and J genes are TRBV4-1 and TRBJ2-1; TRBD1 matches 7 bases. Germline V gives CDR1 MGHRA, CDR2 YSYEKL. V shed 6 bases, J shed 7 bases, and the junction held 9 bases outside the gene matches. CDR3 length: 14 amino acids. This CDR3 is CASRDRYLGNEQFF. In DNA, the CDR3 is TGCGCCAGCAGGGACAGGTATCTAGGTAATGAGCAGTTCTTC.

This clonotype turned up a few times. This chain uses TRBV28 with TRBJ2-1; no definite D call. The V gene lost 7 bases and the J gene lost 0 bases, with 10 bases spanning the gap. Germline CDR1 MDHEN, CDR2 SYDVKM. CDR3 size: 14 residues. This CDR3 is CASTEEISYNEQFF. CDR3 in DNA: TGTGCCAGCACCGAAGAAATCTCCTACAATGAGCAGTTCTTC.

The chain combines TRBV6-5 with TRBJ1-2, with TRBD1 as a possible D gene (6 bases). CDR1 MNHEY and CDR2 SVGAGI come from the germline V gene. The CDR3 is 13 amino acids. Trimming removed 6 bases at V and 8 bases at J, with 16 bases between. The CDR3 sequence: CASSLTGSSGYTF. In nucleotides, the CDR3 is TGTGCCAGCAGCCTCACAGGGAGCAGCGGCTACACCTTC.

The gene calls are TRBV18 and TRBJ2-1; no definite D call. Per the germline V gene, CDR1 is KGHSH and CDR2 is LQKENI. This CDR3 region has 15 residues. The V end was cut by 2 bases, the J end by 5 bases, with 13 bases between. The CDR3 reads CASSPGQVQHNEQFF. In DNA, the CDR3 is TGTGCCAGCTCACCAGGTCAGGTTCAGCACAATGAGCAGTTCTTC.

This clonotype was seen more than once but under ten times. The V call is TRBV20-1, the J call TRBJ1-5, with 7 bases aligning to TRBD1. The V gene end was trimmed by 5 bases and the J gene end by 4 bases; junction bases not matched to a gene: 8. The CDR3 totals 14 residues. Germline V CDR1 and CDR2: DFQATT, SNEGSKA (reference sequence). The CDR3 loop is CSAHGQDVNQPQHF. The CDR3 DNA is TGCAGTGCTCACGGACAGGATGTGAATCAGCCCCAGCATTTT.

The V call is TRBV29-1, the J call TRBJ1-1, with TRBD1 as a possible D gene (5 bases). The CDR3 totals 12 residues. Germline V lookup: CDR1 SQVTM, CDR2 ANQGSEA. The ends were cut back, 3 bases at V and 3 bases at J, with 8 bases in the middle. CDR3 residues: CSVDGADTEAFF. CDR3 sequence (DNA): TGCAGCGTTGACGGGGCGGACACTGAAGCTTTCTTT.

A few counts support this clonotype. The rearrangement links TRBV6-2 or TRBV6-3 to TRBJ2-7, with D possibly matching TRBD1 (6 bases). Germline-derived CDR1 and CDR2 are MNHEY and SVGEGT. The CDR3 length is 14 residues. V lost 6 bases and J 2 bases, leaving 14 bases between the germline ends. The CDR3 DNA sequence: TGTGCCAGCAGAACCGACAGGCTCCCCTACGAGCAGTACTTC. This encodes CASRTDRLPYEQYF.

There are many counts of this clonotype. V and J are TRBV5-1 and TRBJ1-5; unclear D gene. Between the trimmed V and J ends, which lost 3 bases and 2 bases, there was a span of 6 bases. Germline V CDR1 and CDR2: SGHRS, YFSETQ. This CDR3 spans 13 amino acids. Written as DNA, the CDR3 is TGCGCCAGCAGCTCCTCCGGCAATCAGCCCCAGCATTTT. This translates into CASSSSGNQPQHF. Full variable domain (outside the CDR3, taken from reference TRBV5-1 and TRBJ1-5): KAGVTQTPRYLIKTRGQQVTLSCSPISGHRSVSWYQQTPGQGLQFLFEYFSETQRNKGNFPGRFSGRQFSNSRSEMNVSTLELGDSALYLCASSSSGNQPQHFGDGTRLSIL.

This clonotype has more than one count but fewer than ten. V and J are TRBV7-3 and TRBJ2-3; 8 bases match TRBD2. From germline, CDR1 is SGHTA and CDR2 FQGTGA. The J segment lost 2 bases and the V segment lost 5 bases, leaving 6 bases of the junction unmatched. CDR3 length equals 15 residues. CDR3 amino acids: CASSPGGGTTDTQYF. In nucleotides, the CDR3 is TGTGCCAGCAGCCCCGGGGGGGGGACCACAGATACGCAGTATTTT.

V is TRBV6-5 and J is TRBJ2-7; TRBD2 might be the D (6 bases). The CDR3 length is 16 residues. The V end was cut by 2 bases, the J end by 4 bases, with 18 bases between. Germline V CDR1 and CDR2: MNHEY, SVGAGI. CDR3 DNA sequence: TGTGCCAGCAGTTACGTTTTCGGGACTGGATGGTACGAGCAGTACTTC. Encoded protein: CASSYVFGTGWYEQYF.

This clonotype was counted only a few times. In DNA form, the CDR3 reads TGCAGTGCTCTAGACAGGGGGCGCACCGGGGAGCTGTTTTTT. Protein sequence: CSALDRGRTGELFF. The rearrangement links TRBV20-1 to TRBJ2-2; 10 bases map to TRBD1. The V gene end was trimmed by 5 bases and the J gene end by 4 bases; junction bases not matched to a gene: 4. Germline V CDR1 and CDR2: DFQATT, SNEGSKA (reference sequence). This CDR3 contains 14 residues.

This clonotype was observed a few times. The chain couples TRBV7-2 to TRBJ2-3; tentatively, D is TRBD2 (7 bases). Germline CDR1 and CDR2: SGHTA and FQGNSA. Trimming cost V 5 bases and J 5 bases, with 17 bases left between them. This CDR3 has 15 residues. CDR3 nucleotides: TGTGCCAGCAGCGGATTTGGGGGGGCGGAAGATACGCAGTATTTT. Amino acid sequence: CASSGFGGAEDTQYF.

Only a few counts were recorded for this clonotype. This rearrangement joins TRBV6-2 or TRBV6-3 to TRBJ2-2; possibly TRBD2 for D (5 bases). Germline CDR1 is MNHEY and CDR2 is SVGEGT. CDR3 length equals 14 residues. Deletions cut 0 bases from V and 3 bases from J, with 5 bases between. The CDR3 sequence: CASSYSSDTGELFF. CDR3 nucleotide sequence: TGTGCCAGCAGTTACTCTAGCGACACCGGGGAGCTGTTTTTT.

The rearrangement joins TRBV12-3 or TRBV12-4 to TRBJ1-3, with 8 positions matching TRBD1. V dropped 7 bases and J dropped 1; count of bases not matched to a gene: 18. The CDR3 is made up of 19 amino acids. The CDR3: CASIALGTGHYRSGNTIYF. CDR3 nucleotides: TGTGCCAGCATTGCGTTGGGGACAGGCCACTACCGATCTGGAAACACCATATATTTT.